This TCR beta chain was identified in a study of T cell repertoires in cytomegalovirus infection. Study outcomes and limitations: CMV-specific TCR beta clonotypes restricted by HLA-C dominated the ex vivo response.

TCRdb independently ran MiXCR on the reads; one entry per CDR3 protein. The sample shows hundreds of thousands of distinct CDR3 sequences, 15% to 20% of them seen only once. This clonotype was seen at least ten times. The antigen is unknown. There are 14 residues in the CDR3. Trimming removed 3 bases from V and 7 bases from J; junction bases left unmatched: 7. The V gene's germline CDR1 is SGHTA and CDR2 FQGNSA. Sequenced material: PBMCs. This chain joins TRBV7-2 and TRBJ2-3; 7 bases map to TRBD1. The clonotype was recovered from a human donor in good health (CMV status not recorded). Some clones in this sample may be carry-over from other donors' samples. The CDR3 DNA reads TGTGCCAGCAGCTTGGGGACAGTGCCCTATACGCAGTATTTT. Its protein product is CASSLGTVPYTQYF.